Sequencing of this T cell receptor (beta chain) was carried out in a study of blood T cell repertoires in COVID-19. Study at large: Samples came from the United States, Italy and Spain, spanning acute and convalescent COVID-19. PBMCs, B-cell-depleted T cells, or T cells were the source of the cDNA or gDNA that made up the material.

Germline lookup yields CDR1 LNHNV and CDR2 YYDKDF (reference sequence). J lost 6 bases, V lost 1 base, and 1 base had no gene match. This CDR3 comprises 13 residues. Original analysis: By means of reference gene primer amplification, nucleated cell counts were estimated. Using immunoSEQ multiplex PCR, the repertoire was profiled, and TCRdb retains in-frame clones only, with some absent. That table furnishes V, J and clone size, whereas the DNA furnished D and trimming. The sample comprises 99,000 or so clones, roughly 84% of which are singletons, and 26% rests with the top ten. This clone was counted once.

The V and J genes are TRBV15 and TRBJ1-2, with 8 bases identical to TRBD1. The TCR sequence derives from a man aged 55 to 70 with acute or convalescent COVID-19. Sample: peripheral blood. CDR3 in amino acids: CATSRVTGDGYTF. The CDR3 DNA is TGTGCCACCAGCAGAGTGACAGGGGATGGCTACACCTTC.